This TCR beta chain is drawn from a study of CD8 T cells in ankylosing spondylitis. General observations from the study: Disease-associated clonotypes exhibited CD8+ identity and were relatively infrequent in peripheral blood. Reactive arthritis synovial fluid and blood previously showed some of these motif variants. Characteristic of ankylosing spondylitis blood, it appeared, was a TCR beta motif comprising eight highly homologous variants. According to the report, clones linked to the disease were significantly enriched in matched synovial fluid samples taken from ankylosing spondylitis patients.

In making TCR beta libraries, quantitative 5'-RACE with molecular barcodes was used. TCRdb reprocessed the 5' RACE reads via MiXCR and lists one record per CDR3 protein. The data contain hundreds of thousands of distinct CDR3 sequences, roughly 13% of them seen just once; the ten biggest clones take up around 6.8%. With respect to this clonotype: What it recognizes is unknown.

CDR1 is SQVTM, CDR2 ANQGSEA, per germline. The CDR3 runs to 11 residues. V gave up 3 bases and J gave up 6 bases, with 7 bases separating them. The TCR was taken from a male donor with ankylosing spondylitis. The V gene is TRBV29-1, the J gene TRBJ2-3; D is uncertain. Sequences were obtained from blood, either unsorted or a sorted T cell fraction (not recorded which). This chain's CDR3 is CSVDLWDTQYF. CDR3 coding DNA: TGCAGCGTTGACCTCTGGGATACGCAGTATTTT.